The 32 T cell receptor beta chains in this list originate from one sample, sequenced in a study of T cell repertoires in cytomegalovirus infection. Each CDR3 protein is one row after TCRdb ran MiXCR on the reads. The repertoire holds over 450,000 distinct CDR3 sequences, with about 11% as singletons. The sequenced sample was PBMCs. The receptors shown here come from a human donor in good health (CMV status not recorded). Some clones in this sample may be carry-over from other donors' samples.

This clonotype was detected ten times or more. The V call is TRBV28, the J call TRBJ1-4; TRBD1 aligns across 9 bases. This CDR3 comprises 16 residues. Germline CDR1 reads MDHEN; CDR2 reads SYDVKM. V was pared by 6 bases and J by 2 bases, with 7 bases of the junction left unmatched. DNA for the CDR3: TGTGCCAGCAGGGAAACAGGGGGCGCCACTAATGAAAAACTGTTTTTT. Translated: CASRETGGATNEKLFF.

At least ten counts were recorded for this clonotype. The gene calls are TRBV7-8 and TRBJ2-5; 13 bases fit TRBD2. V dropped 1 base and J dropped 5; count of bases not matched to a gene: 1. This CDR3 is built from 15 residues. Germline V lookup: CDR1 SGHVS, CDR2 FQNEAQ. CDR3 DNA: TGTGCCAGCAGCTTAGGACTAGCGGGAGGCGAGACCCAGTACTTC. Translation: CASSLGLAGGETQYF.

The V and J genes are TRBV6-6 and TRBJ2-1; TRBD2 might be the D (6 bases). CDR3 length: 14 residues. The ends were cut back, 5 bases at V and 5 bases at J, with 13 bases in the middle. Per the germline V gene, CDR1 is MNHNY and CDR2 is SVGAGI (reference sequence). The CDR3 protein is CASSQLATHNEQFF. DNA for the CDR3: TGTGCCAGCAGTCAACTAGCTACCCACAATGAGCAGTTCTTC.

The genes are TRBV19 and TRBJ2-1, with 7 bases aligning to TRBD1. The germline gives CDR1 LNHDA, CDR2 SQIVND (reference sequence). V shed 6 bases and J 7 bases; nucleotides not matched to a gene: 9. The CDR3 runs to 14 residues. CDR3 residues: CASRARDSKNEQFF. CDR3 DNA: TGTGCCAGTAGGGCACGGGACAGTAAGAATGAGCAGTTCTTC.

This clonotype has at least ten counts. The chain carries TRBV6-6 and TRBJ1-3; D possibly corresponds to TRBD1 (6 bases). This CDR3 spans 14 amino acids. V lost 6 bases, J lost 1 base, and 10 bases lay in between. Germline V gene sequence: CDR1 MNHNY, CDR2 SVGAGI (reference sequence). CDR3 sequence (DNA): TGTGCCAGCAGCCACAGGGATTCTGGAAACACCATATATTTT. Its protein is CASSHRDSGNTIYF.

This clonotype has only a few counts. V and J are TRBV20-1 and TRBJ1-2, with no clear D. The CDR3 has 12 amino acids. Germline V gives CDR1 DFQATT, CDR2 SNEGSKA (reference sequence). Trimming removed 6 bases at V and 1 base at J, with 9 bases between. CDR3 sequence reads: CSAPTLNYGYTF. As DNA, the CDR3 is TGCAGTGCACCGACACTTAACTATGGCTACACCTTC.

The chain uses TRBV7-9 and TRBJ2-1, with 11 bases identical to TRBD2. The CDR3 runs to 13 residues. In germline, CDR1 is SEHNR, CDR2 FQNEAQ (reference sequence). The trim removed 5 bases at V and 16 bases at J, leaving 10 bases unmatched. CDR3 sequence (DNA): TGTGCCAGCAGCCCAACACTAGCGGGGGAGCTCTTCTTC. This gives the protein CASSPTLAGELFF. The full variable domain, its missing parts supplied by reference TRBV7-9 and TRBJ2-1, is DTGVSQNPRHKITKRGQNVTFRCDPISEHNRLYWYRQTLGQGPEFLTYFQNEAQLEKSRLLSDRFSAERPKGSFSTLEIQRTEQGDSAMYLCASSPTLAGELFFGPGTRLTVL.

Only one count was recorded for this clonotype. At one boundary the junction diverges from the germline segment, which might be a read error. CDR3 amino acids: CSTREEENSPLHF. CDR3 in DNA: TGCAGTACTAGAGAGGAAGAGAATTCACCCCTCCACTTT. The chain has TRBV20-1 and TRBJ1-6; the D is unclear. Germline values: CDR1 DFQATT, CDR2 SNEGSKA (reference sequence). The CDR3 extends over 13 amino acids.

This clonotype was observed at least ten times. The CDR3 DNA reads TGTGCCAGCAGCTTAATGGGGCCCATTCAAGAGACCCAGTACTTC. This codes for CASSLMGPIQETQYF. This chain uses TRBV7-8 with TRBJ2-5; D is perhaps TRBD1 (5 bases). The CDR3 consists of 15 residues. CDR1 and CDR2 (germline): SGHVS, FQNEAQ. The ends were cut back, 2 bases at V and 2 bases at J, with 12 bases in the middle.

V and J are TRBV30 and TRBJ1-5; possibly TRBD1 for D (6 bases). The CDR3 contains 14 residues. V was clipped by 0 bases and J by 4 bases, with 10 bases between them. Germline V gene data show CDR1 as GTSNPN and CDR2 as SVGIG (reference sequence). CDR3 sequence (DNA): TGTGCCTGGAGTGTCAGGGGTCGGAATCAGCCCCAGCATTTT. Translation gives CAWSVRGRNQPQHF.

A few counts support this clonotype. The chain has TRBV12-3 or TRBV12-4 and TRBJ1-2, with D perhaps matching TRBD1 (5 bases). The CDR3 runs to 15 residues. The ends were cut back, 5 bases at V and 3 bases at J, with 16 bases in the middle. CDR3 protein: CASSPGVKGYYGYTF. CDR3 bases: TGTGCCAGCAGTCCCGGGGTCAAGGGGTACTATGGCTACACCTTC.

This clonotype was detected only a few times. The V and J genes are TRBV5-5 and TRBJ1-1, with a weak D call TRBD1 (6 bases). From germline, CDR1 is SGHKS and CDR2 YYEKEE (reference sequence). The CDR3 length is 13 residues. Trimming removed 3 bases at V and 6 bases at J, with 12 bases between. The CDR3 region is CASSSRGAAEAFF. CDR3 nucleotide sequence: TGTGCCAGCAGCTCTCGGGGGGCTGCTGAAGCTTTCTTT.

The sample holds a few counts of this clonotype. This chain uses TRBV9 with TRBJ2-5; D possibly corresponds to TRBD2 (6 bases). The CDR3 contains 15 residues. Germline V gives CDR1 SGDLS, CDR2 YYNGEE. V lost 3 bases and J 2 bases, leaving 14 bases between the germline ends. CDR3 DNA sequence: TGTGCCAGCAGCGGGCGGGACTCCAAACAAGAGACCCAGTACTTC. Its protein is CASSGRDSKQETQYF.

V and J are TRBV6-5 and TRBJ2-1, with 11 bases that match TRBD2. The V and J ends lost 6 bases and 1 base, in that order; junction bases with no gene match: 5. There are 16 residues in the CDR3. Germline V gene sequence: CDR1 MNHEY, CDR2 SVGAGI. For the CDR3, the DNA is TGTGCCAGCAGACTTTGGACTAGCGGGTCCTACAATGAGCAGTTCTTC. It yields the protein CASRLWTSGSYNEQFF.

This clonotype was seen ten or more times. This chain joins TRBV7-3 and TRBJ2-1, with D uncertain. The CDR3 has 13 residues. The germline V gene has CDR1 SGHTA and CDR2 FQGTGA. V was shortened by 4 bases and J by 5 bases, with 9 bases between the two germline ends. Here the CDR3 DNA reads TGTGCCAGCAGCTACGGAGCCCACAATGAGCAGTTCTTC. This gives the protein CASSYGAHNEQFF.

This clonotype was counted at least ten times. The chain employs TRBV19 and TRBJ2-7, with D maybe TRBD2 (5 bases). CDR3 length: 14 residues. In germline, CDR1 is LNHDA, CDR2 SQIVND (reference sequence). The V end was cut by 4 bases, the J end by 4 bases, with 14 bases between. CDR3 coding DNA: TGTGCCAGTAGTAGAGGGTTGAGCTATTACGAGCAGTACTTC. As protein: CASSRGLSYYEQYF.

In this sample, this clonotype turned up many times. This chain uses TRBV11-2 with TRBJ1-3, with D possibly TRBD1 on 5 matching bases. The V gene's germline CDR1 is SGHAT and CDR2 FQNNGV. The CDR3 is 16 amino acids. V lost 5 bases, J lost 0 bases, and 14 bases lay in between. The CDR3 loop reads CASSLRGADSGNTIYF. The CDR3 DNA is TGTGCCAGCAGCCTGAGAGGGGCCGACTCTGGAAACACCATATATTTT.

The CDR3, as DNA: TGTGCCAGCTCACCAGGGCAGGGGGCTCCCTTCAATCAGCCCCAGCATTTT. It encodes CASSPGQGAPFNQPQHF. This chain links TRBV18 with TRBJ1-5; 8 bases are a match to TRBD1. Germline CDR1 KGHSH, CDR2 LQKENI. Unmatched junction bases numbered 9, after V lost 2 bases and J lost 3 bases. The CDR3 has 17 amino acids.

In this sample, this clonotype turned up many times. This chain links TRBV24-1 with TRBJ2-3; D is undetermined. The V gene's germline CDR1 is KGHDR and CDR2 SFDVKD. V was shortened by 3 bases and J by 1 base, with 13 bases between the two germline ends. CDR3 size: 16 residues. CDR3 protein: CATSDPRLGGTDTQYF. In DNA form, the CDR3 reads TGTGCCACCAGTGATCCCCGACTTGGTGGCACAGATACGCAGTATTTT.

The chain joins TRBV29-1 to TRBJ1-2; weak D call: TRBD1 (6 bases). Trimming removed 7 bases from V and 10 bases from J, with 16 bases in between. The CDR3 contains 11 residues. The germline V gene has CDR1 SQVTM and CDR2 ANQGSEA. This CDR3 reads CSALQGPDYTF. The DNA of the CDR3 is TGCAGCGCTTTACAGGGCCCCGACTACACCTTC.

This clonotype appeared many times. This CDR3 is CASSATSPPDTQYF. Written as DNA, the CDR3 is TGTGCCAGCAGCGCGACTAGCCCCCCAGATACGCAGTATTTT. The V and J genes are TRBV7-2 and TRBJ2-3; 7 bases map to TRBD2. Germline lookup yields CDR1 SGHTA and CDR2 FQGNSA. This CDR3 comprises 14 residues. With V trimmed by 5 bases and J by 4 bases, 6 bases remained unmatched.

The sample holds a few counts of this clonotype. The genes are TRBV5-4 and TRBJ2-7, with 10 bases fitting TRBD2. The CDR3 spans 15 residues. V dropped 3 bases and J dropped 5; count of bases not matched to a gene: 8. Germline V gene data show CDR1 as SGHNT and CDR2 as YYREEE (reference sequence). CDR3 amino acids: CASSSQRGGRNEQYF. In DNA, the CDR3 is TGTGCCAGCAGCTCCCAGCGGGGGGGCCGGAACGAGCAGTACTTC.

In this sample, this clonotype turned up a few times. The chain joins TRBV15 to TRBJ2-3; the match to TRBD1 covers 7 bases. J lost 8 bases, V lost 8 bases, and 13 bases had no gene match. CDR3 length: 14 residues. Germline CDR1 and CDR2: LNHNV and YYDKDF (reference sequence). CDR3 coding DNA: TGTGCCACCCAGACAGGGACCGAGTCCGGTACGCAGTATTTT. Amino acid sequence: CATQTGTESGTQYF.

In this sample, this clonotype turned up a few times. CDR3 nucleotide sequence: TGTGCCAGCAGCTTAGGACTAGACACTGCCGGTGAGCAGTTCTTC. Protein: CASSLGLDTAGEQFF. The rearrangement uses TRBV7-3 and TRBJ2-1; TRBD2 aligns across 7 bases. Germline CDR1 is SGHTA and CDR2 is FQGTGA. CDR3 length equals 15 residues. After removal of 2 bases from V and 9 bases from J, the junction contained 10 bases not matched to a gene.

This clonotype was counted ten times or more. V gene TRBV25-1 combines with J gene TRBJ2-5, with D unclear. CDR1 and CDR2 (germline): MGHDK, SYGVNS. V lost 1 base, J lost 0 bases, and 3 bases lay in between. The CDR3 extends over 13 amino acids. The CDR3 DNA follows: TGTGCCAGCAGTGAATCCAACCAAGAGACCCAGTACTTC. Its translation: CASSESNQETQYF.

This chain uses TRBV20-1 with TRBJ1-1; no clear D gene. V lost 0 bases to trimming and J lost 6 bases, with 17 bases between them. CDR1 is DFQATT and CDR2 is SNEGSKA in the germline V gene (reference sequence). CDR3 length: 15 residues. CDR3 bases: TGCAGTGCTAGAGACCCCCTTGACTTGGCCTCTGAAGCTTTCTTT. It specifies CSARDPLDLASEAFF.

This chain links TRBV10-3 with TRBJ1-4; a possible D gene is TRBD1 (6 bases). Trimming removed 0 bases at V and 6 bases at J, with 14 bases between. The germline V gene encodes CDR1 ENHRY and CDR2 SYGVKD. CDR3 length: 16 amino acids. The DNA of the CDR3 is TGTGCCATCAGTGAGTCCCGCGGGGGGGCCGATGAAAAACTGTTTTTT. This sequence encodes CAISESRGGADEKLFF.

Many counts were recorded for this clonotype. The chain links TRBV3-1 to TRBJ2-1; a possible D gene is TRBD2 (6 bases). The germline V and J ends were trimmed by 1 base and 5 bases, with 9 bases remaining between them. Germline V gene lookup returns CDR1 LGHDT and CDR2 YNNKEL (reference sequence). The CDR3 covers 14 residues. CDR3 coding DNA: TGTGCCAGCAGCCAAGTTGAGCGGGACAATGAGCAGTTCTTC. It specifies CASSQVERDNEQFF.

This clonotype has a count of ten or more. V and J are TRBV6-1 and TRBJ2-7, with 9 bases fitting TRBD1. The V gene end was trimmed by 6 bases and the J gene end by 2 bases; junction bases not matched to a gene: 8. Germline V gives CDR1 MNHNS, CDR2 SASEGT. The CDR3 contains 15 residues. In nucleotides, the CDR3 is TGTGCCAGCAGACCAGGACAGGGGAGAACCTACGAGCAGTACTTC. This codes for CASRPGQGRTYEQYF.

This clonotype showed up just a few times. The rearrangement links TRBV29-1 to TRBJ2-7, with TRBD2 matching 7 bases. The junction had 4 bases not matched to a gene; V was cut back by 1 base and J by 4 bases. The CDR3 loop spans 13 amino acids. CDR1 is SQVTM, CDR2 ANQGSEA, per germline. The CDR3 DNA reads TGCAGCGTTGAAGGCCCGGGACTATACGAGCAGTACTTC. Encoded protein: CSVEGPGLYEQYF.

CDR3 amino acids: CACRGTGGLNEQFF. As DNA, the CDR3 is TGTGCCTGCCGCGGGACAGGGGGACTCAATGAGCAGTTCTTC. This chain connects TRBV30 to TRBJ2-1, with TRBD1 matching 11 bases. Germline CDR1 reads GTSNPN; CDR2 reads SVGIG (reference sequence). V lost 6 bases and J lost 6; bases outside the gene matches: 7. The CDR3 sequence is 14 residues long.

The chain recombines TRBV7-3 with TRBJ2-5, with D possibly being TRBD1 or TRBD2 (5 bases each). CDR1 SGHTA and CDR2 FQGTGA come from the germline V gene. The CDR3 is 14 residues long. V was trimmed by 4 bases and J by 5 bases, leaving 14 bases between them. CDR3 nucleotide sequence: TGTGCCAGCAGCTCTGGGACCACACCTGAGACCCAGTACTTC. Its translation: CASSSGTTPETQYF.